Described below is a single TCR beta chain sequence and its context. This same CDR3 is encoded by further DNA sequences in the sample. This record comes from a study of blood T cell repertoires in COVID-19. Study-wide context: Researchers got acute and convalescent COVID-19 samples from the United States, Italy and Spain. PBMCs, B-cell-depleted T cells, or T cells were the source of the cDNA or gDNA that made up the material.

Deletions cut 1 base from V and 5 bases from J, with 8 bases between. CDR1 and CDR2 from the germline V gene are LNHNV and YYDKDF (reference sequence). The length of the CDR3 is 13 residues. Generated by immunoSEQ multiplex PCR, the TCRdb table keeps only in-frame clones and is missing some. The sample records approximately 100,000 clones, around 87% being singletons. The origin of this receptor is a man aged 45 to 65 with acute or convalescent COVID-19. The V call is TRBV15, the J call TRBJ2-5; tentatively, D is TRBD2 (6 bases). Specimen: peripheral blood. The CDR3 region is CATSRGGGETQYF. For the CDR3, the DNA is TGTGCCACCAGCAGAGGTGGGGGGGAGACCCAGTACTTC.